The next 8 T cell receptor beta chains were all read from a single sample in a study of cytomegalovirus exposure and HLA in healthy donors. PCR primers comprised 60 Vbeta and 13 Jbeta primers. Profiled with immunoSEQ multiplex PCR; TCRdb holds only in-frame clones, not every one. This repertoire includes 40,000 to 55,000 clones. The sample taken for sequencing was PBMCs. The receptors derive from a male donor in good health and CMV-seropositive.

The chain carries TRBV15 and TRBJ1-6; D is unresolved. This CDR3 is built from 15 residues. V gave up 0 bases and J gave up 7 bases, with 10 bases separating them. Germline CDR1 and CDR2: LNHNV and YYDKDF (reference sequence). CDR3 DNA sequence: TGTGCCACCAGCAGAGAACGTCAGAAAAATTCACCCCTCCACTTT. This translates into CATSRERQKNSPLHF.

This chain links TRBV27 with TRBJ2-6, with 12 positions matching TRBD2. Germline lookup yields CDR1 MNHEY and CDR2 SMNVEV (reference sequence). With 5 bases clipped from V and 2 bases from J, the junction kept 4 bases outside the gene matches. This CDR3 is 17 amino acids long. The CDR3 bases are TGTGCCAGCAGTGTCAGGACTAGCGGGACTGGGGCCAACGTCCTGACTTTC. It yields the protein CASSVRTSGTGANVLTF.

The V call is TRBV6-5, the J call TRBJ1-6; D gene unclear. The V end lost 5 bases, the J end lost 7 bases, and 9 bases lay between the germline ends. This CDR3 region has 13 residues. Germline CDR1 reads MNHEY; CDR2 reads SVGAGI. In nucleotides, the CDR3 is TGTGCCAGCAGTACCTATGAGAATTCACCCCTCCACTTT. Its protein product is CASSTYENSPLHF.

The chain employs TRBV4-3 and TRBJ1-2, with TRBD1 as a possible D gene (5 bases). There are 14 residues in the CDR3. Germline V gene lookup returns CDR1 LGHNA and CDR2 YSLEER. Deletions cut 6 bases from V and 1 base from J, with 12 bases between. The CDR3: CASRPQGGNYGYTF. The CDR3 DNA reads TGCGCCAGCAGGCCCCAGGGCGGTAACTATGGCTACACCTTC.

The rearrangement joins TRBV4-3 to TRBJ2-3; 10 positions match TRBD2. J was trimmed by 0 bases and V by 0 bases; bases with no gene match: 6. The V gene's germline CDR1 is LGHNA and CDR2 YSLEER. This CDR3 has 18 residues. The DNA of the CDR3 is TGCGCCAGCAGCCAAGAAGGGGCTAGCGGGGGTAGCACAGATACGCAGTATTTT. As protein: CASSQEGASGGSTDTQYF.

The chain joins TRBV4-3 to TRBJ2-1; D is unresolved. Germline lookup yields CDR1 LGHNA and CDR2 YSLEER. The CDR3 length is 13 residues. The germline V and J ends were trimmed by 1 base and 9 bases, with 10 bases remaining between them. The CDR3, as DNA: TGCGCCAGCAGCCAAGGTGCGGATCTTGAGCAGTTCTTC. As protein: CASSQGADLEQFF.

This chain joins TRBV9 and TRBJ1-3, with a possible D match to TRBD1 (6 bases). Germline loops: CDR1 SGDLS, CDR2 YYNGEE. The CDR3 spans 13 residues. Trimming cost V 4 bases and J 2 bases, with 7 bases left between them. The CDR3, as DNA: TGTGCCAGCAGCCCAGGGGCTGGAAACACCATATATTTT. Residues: CASSPGAGNTIYF.

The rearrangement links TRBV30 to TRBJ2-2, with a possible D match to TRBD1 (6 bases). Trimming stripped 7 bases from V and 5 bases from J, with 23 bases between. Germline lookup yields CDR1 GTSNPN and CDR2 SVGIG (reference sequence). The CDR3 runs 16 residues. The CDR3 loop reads CAYDHRVGVLTGELFF. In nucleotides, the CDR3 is TGTGCCTATGACCACAGGGTAGGGGTTTTGACCGGGGAGCTGTTTTTT.